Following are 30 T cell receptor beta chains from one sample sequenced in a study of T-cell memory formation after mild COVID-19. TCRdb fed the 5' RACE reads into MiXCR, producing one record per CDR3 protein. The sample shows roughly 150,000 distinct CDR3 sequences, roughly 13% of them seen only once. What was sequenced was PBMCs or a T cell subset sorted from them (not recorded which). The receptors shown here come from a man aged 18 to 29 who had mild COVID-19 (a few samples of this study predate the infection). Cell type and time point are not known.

DNA of the CDR3: TGCAGTGCTATCTCTGGCCAGGGTATGACCCATGGCTACACCTTC. Translation: CSAISGQGMTHGYTF. The V gene is TRBV20-1, the J gene TRBJ1-2, with D maybe TRBD1 (5 bases). CDR1 and CDR2 (germline): DFQATT, SNEGSKA (reference sequence). This CDR3 has 15 residues. V lost 4 bases to trimming and J lost 6 bases, with 21 bases between them.

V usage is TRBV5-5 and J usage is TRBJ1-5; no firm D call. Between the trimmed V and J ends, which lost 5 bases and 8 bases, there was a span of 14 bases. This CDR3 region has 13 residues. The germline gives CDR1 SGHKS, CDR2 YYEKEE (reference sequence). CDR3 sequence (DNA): TGTGCCAGCAGGAGGACCCTTTTGGAGCCCCAGCATTTT. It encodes CASRRTLLEPQHF.

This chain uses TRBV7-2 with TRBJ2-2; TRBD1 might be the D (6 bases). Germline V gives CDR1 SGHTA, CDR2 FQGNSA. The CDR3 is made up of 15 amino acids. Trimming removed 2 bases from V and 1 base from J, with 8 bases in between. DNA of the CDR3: TGTGCCAGCAGCTTACAGGGACAGAACACCGGGGAGCTGTTTTTT. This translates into CASSLQGQNTGELFF.

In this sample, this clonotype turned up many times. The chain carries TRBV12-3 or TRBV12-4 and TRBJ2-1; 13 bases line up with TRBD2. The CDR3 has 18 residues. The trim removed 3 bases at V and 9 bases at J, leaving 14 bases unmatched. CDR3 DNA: TGTGCCAGCAGTTTCGGAGGCCGAAGACTAGCGGGGGGCGGTGAGCAGTTCTTC. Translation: CASSFGGRRLAGGGEQFF.

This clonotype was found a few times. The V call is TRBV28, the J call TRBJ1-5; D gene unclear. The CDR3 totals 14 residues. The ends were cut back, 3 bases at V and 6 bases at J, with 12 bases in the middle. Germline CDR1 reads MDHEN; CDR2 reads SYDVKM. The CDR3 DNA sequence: TGTGCCAGCAGTTTTGGAGGGTTTAGTCAGCCCCAGCATTTT. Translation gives CASSFGGFSQPQHF.

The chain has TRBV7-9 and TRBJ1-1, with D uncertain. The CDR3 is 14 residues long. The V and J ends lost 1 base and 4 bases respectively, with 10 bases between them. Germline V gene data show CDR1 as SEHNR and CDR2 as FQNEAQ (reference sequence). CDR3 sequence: CASSLDLDGTEAFF. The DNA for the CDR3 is TGTGCCAGCAGCTTAGACCTCGACGGCACTGAAGCTTTCTTT. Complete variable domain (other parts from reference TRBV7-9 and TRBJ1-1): DTGVSQNPRHKITKRGQNVTFRCDPISEHNRLYWYRQTLGQGPEFLTYFQNEAQLEKSRLLSDRFSAERPKGSFSTLEIQRTEQGDSAMYLCASSLDLDGTEAFFGQGTRLTVV.

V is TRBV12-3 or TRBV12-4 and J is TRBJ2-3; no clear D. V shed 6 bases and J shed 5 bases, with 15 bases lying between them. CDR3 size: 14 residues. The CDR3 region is CASSPWPGGDTQYF. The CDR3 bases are TGTGCCAGCAGCCCCTGGCCCGGTGGAGATACGCAGTATTTT.

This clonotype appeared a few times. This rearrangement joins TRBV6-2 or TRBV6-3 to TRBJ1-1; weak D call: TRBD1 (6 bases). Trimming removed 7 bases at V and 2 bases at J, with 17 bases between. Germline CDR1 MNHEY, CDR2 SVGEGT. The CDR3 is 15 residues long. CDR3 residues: CASNPPHRANTEAFF. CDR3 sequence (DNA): TGTGCCAGCAACCCCCCCCACAGGGCCAACACTGAAGCTTTCTTT.

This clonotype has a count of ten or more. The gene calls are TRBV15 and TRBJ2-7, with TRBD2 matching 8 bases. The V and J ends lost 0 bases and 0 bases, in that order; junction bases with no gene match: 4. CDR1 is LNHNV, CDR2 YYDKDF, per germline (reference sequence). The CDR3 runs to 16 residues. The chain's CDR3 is CATSREGLAGSYEQYF. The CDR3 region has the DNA TGTGCCACCAGCAGAGAAGGTCTAGCGGGCTCCTACGAGCAGTACTTC.

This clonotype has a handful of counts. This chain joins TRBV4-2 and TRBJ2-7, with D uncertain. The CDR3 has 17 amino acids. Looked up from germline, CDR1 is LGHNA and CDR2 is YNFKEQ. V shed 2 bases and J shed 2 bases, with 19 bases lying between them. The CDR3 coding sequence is TGTGCCAGCAGCCAACACGACACGAAGCCGCCGACCTACGAGCAGTACTTC. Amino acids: CASSQHDTKPPTYEQYF.

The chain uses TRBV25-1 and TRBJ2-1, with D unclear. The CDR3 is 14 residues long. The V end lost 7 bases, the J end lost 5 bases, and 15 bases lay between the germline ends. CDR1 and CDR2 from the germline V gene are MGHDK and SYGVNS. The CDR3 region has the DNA TGTGCCAGCACCCCCAGCGACAAAGACAATGAGCAGTTCTTC. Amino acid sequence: CASTPSDKDNEQFF.

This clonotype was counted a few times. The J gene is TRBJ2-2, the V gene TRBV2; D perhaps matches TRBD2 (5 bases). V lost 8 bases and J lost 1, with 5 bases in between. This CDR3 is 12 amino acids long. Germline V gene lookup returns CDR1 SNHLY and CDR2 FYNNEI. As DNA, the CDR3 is TGTGCCAGCCGGGAGAACACCGGGGAGCTGTTTTTT. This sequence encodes CASRENTGELFF. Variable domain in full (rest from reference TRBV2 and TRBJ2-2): EPEVTQTPSHQVTQMGQEVILRCVPISNHLYFYWYRQILGQKVEFLVSFYNNEISEKSEIFDDQFSVERPDGSNFTLKIRSTKLEDSAMYFCASRENTGELFFGEGSRLTVL.

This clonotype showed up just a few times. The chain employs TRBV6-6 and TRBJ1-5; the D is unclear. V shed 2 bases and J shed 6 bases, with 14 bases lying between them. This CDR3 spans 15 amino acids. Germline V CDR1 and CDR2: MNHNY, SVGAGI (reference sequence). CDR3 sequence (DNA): TGTGCCAGCAGTTACGGCGGGAGGGTGGGTCAGCCCCAGCATTTT. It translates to CASSYGGRVGQPQHF.

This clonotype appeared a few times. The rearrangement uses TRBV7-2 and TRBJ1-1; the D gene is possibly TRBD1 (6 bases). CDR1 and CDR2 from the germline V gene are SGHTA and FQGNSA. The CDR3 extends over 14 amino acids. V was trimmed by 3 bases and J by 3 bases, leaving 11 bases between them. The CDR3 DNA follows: TGTGCCAGCAGCTTCTACAGGGTGGACACTGAAGCTTTCTTT. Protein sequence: CASSFYRVDTEAFF.

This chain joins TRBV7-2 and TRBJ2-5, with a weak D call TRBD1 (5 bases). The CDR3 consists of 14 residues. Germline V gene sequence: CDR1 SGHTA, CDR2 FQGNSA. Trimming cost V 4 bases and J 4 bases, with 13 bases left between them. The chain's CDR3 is CASSSSGLGETQYF. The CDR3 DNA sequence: TGTGCCAGCAGCTCGTCAGGGTTGGGAGAGACCCAGTACTTC.

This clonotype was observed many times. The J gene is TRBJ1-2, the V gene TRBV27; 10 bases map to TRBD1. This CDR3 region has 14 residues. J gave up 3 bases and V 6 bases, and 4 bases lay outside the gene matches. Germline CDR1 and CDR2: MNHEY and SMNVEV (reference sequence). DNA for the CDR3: TGTGCCAGCAGGGGACAGGGGCGCTACTATGGCTACACCTTC. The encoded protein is CASRGQGRYYGYTF.

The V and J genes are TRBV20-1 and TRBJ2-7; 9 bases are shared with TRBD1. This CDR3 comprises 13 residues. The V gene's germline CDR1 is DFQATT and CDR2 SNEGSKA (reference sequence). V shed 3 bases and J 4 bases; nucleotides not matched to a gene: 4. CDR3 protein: CSASNRGLYEQYV. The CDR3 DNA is TGCAGTGCTAGTAACAGGGGGCTATACGAGCAGTACGTC.

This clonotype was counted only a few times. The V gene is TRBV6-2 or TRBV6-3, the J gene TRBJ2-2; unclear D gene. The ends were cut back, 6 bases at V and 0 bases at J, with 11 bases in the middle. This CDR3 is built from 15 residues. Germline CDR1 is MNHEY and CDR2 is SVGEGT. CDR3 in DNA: TGTGCCAGCAGCCTTGTAAGCACGAACACCGGGGAGCTGTTTTTT. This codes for CASSLVSTNTGELFF.

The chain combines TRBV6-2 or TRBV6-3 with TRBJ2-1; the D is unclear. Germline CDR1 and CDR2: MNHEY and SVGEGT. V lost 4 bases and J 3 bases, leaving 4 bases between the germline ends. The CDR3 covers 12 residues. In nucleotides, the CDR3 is TGTGCCAGCAGTTCCCTCTACAATGAGCAGTTCTTC. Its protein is CASSSLYNEQFF.

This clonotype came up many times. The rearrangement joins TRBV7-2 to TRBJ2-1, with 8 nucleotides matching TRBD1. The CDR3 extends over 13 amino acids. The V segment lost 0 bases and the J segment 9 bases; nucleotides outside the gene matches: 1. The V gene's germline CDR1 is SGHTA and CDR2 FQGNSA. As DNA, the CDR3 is TGTGCCAGCAGCTTAGCGACAGGGGTTGAGCAGTTCTTC. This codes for CASSLATGVEQFF.

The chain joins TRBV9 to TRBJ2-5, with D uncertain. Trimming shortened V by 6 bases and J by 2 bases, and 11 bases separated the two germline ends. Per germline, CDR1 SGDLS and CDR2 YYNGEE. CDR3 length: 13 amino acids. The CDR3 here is CASTPGTQETQYF. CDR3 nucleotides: TGTGCCAGCACCCCCGGCACACAAGAGACCCAGTACTTC.

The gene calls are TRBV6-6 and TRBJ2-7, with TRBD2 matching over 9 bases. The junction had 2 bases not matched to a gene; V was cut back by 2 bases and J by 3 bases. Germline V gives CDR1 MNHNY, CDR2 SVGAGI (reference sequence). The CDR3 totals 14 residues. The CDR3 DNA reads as TGTGCCAGCAGTTACCCTAGCGGGGACTACGAGCAGTACTTC. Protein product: CASSYPSGDYEQYF.

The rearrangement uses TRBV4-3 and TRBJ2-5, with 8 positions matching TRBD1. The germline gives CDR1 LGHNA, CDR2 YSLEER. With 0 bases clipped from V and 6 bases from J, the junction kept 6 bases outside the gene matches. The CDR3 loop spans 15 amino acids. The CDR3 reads CASSQDIGQGQTQYF. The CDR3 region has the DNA TGCGCCAGCAGCCAAGATATCGGACAGGGTCAGACCCAGTACTTC.

This CDR3 reads CASSLRGRDTGELFF. For the CDR3, the DNA is TGTGCCAGCAGCTTAAGGGGCCGCGACACCGGGGAGCTGTTTTTT. The chain couples TRBV7-9 to TRBJ2-2; D is perhaps TRBD1 (5 bases). This CDR3 is 15 amino acids long. Germline V CDR1 and CDR2: SEHNR, FQNEAQ (reference sequence). V lost 2 bases and J lost 3, with 10 bases in between.

The CDR3 nucleotides read TGTGCCAGCGGGGACAGTCCGAACTACGAGCAGTACGTC. Its translation: CASGDSPNYEQYV. The chain uses TRBV2 and TRBJ2-7, with 7 nucleotides matching TRBD1. CDR3 length equals 13 residues. Germline trimming cut 8 bases from V and 3 bases from J; bases unmatched to any gene: 7. CDR1 is SNHLY, CDR2 FYNNEI, per germline.

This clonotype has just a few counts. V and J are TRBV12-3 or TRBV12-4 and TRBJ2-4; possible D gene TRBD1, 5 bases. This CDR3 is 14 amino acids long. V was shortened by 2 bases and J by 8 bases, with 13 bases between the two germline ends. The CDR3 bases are TGTGCCAGCAGTTTAAGGGGAACGTCGGACATTCAGTACTTC. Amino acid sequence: CASSLRGTSDIQYF.

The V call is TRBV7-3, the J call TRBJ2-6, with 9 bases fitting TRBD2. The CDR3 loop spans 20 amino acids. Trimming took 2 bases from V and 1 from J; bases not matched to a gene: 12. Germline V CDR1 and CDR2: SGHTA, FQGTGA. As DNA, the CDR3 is TGTGCCAGCAGCTTATTGCTCCGCGGGGGGGCCGTTTCTGGGGCCAACGTCCTGACTTTC. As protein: CASSLLLRGGAVSGANVLTF.

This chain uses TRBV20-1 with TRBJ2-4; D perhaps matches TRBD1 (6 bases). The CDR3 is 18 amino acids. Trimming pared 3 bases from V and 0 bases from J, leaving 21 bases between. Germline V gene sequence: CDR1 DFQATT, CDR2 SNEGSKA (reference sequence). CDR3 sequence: CSASRSVGQHIAKNIQYF. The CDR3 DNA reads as TGCAGTGCTAGTCGATCGGTCGGACAGCATATAGCCAAAAACATTCAGTACTTC.

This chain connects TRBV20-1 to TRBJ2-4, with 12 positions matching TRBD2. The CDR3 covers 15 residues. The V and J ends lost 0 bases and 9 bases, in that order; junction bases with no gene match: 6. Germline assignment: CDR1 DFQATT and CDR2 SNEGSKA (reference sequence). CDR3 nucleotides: TGCAGTGCTAGAGAGAGGACTAGCGGGGTGGGCATTCAGTACTTC. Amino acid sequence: CSARERTSGVGIQYF.

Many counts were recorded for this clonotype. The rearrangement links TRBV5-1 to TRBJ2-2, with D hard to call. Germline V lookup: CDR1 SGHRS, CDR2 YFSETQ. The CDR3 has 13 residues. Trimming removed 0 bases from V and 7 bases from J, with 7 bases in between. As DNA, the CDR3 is TGCGCCAGCAGCTTGGATGGGATCGGGGAGCTGTTTTTT. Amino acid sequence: CASSLDGIGELFF.